Listed below are T cell receptor beta chains from one sample, sequenced in a study of tumor and adjacent non-tumor tissue in lung cancer. TCRdb redid the calling of the multiplex PCR reads with MiXCR, one entry per CDR3 protein. Among roughly 120,000 distinct CDR3 sequences, approximately 82% were seen once, and the ten largest hold about 39%. Material: lung tumor tissue. Every receptor here comes from a woman between 55 and 75 years old with non-small cell lung cancer. CDR3s include the opening cysteine and the closing phenylalanine or tryptophan. Each record gives: V gene, D gene, J gene, clone size, CDR3 protein, CDR3 DNA. A D gene is named only where the DNA matches it firmly. Rows give clone size only sometimes, using once, few, many, or a class for an expanded clone.

TRBV4-3	.	TRBJ2-7	.	CASSQDNGEGAYDQYF	TGCGCCAGCAGCCAAGATAACGGAGAGGGAGCCTACGATCAGTACTTC
TRBV24-1	TRBD1	TRBJ1-6	.	CATSALDRVNSPLHF	TGTGCCACCAGTGCCCTGGACAGGGTTAATTCACCCCTCCACTTT
TRBV30	.	TRBJ2-1	.	CVWSVRGGREQFF	TGTGTCTGGAGTGTAAGAGGGGGGCGTGAGCAGTTCTTC
TRBV7-8	TRBD1	TRBJ1-5	.	CASSRQGAYSNQPQHF	TGTGCCAGCAGCCGACAGGGGGCTTATAGCAATCAGCCCCAGCATTTT
TRBV29-1	TRBD1	TRBJ1-1	many	CSVDATGGTEAFF	TGCAGCGTTGACGCGACAGGGGGCACTGAAGCTTTCTTT
TRBV10-3	TRBD2	TRBJ2-7	.	CASAPGGSPYEQYF	TGTGCCTCAGCACCGGGCGGGAGCCCCTACGAGCAGTACTTC
TRBV6-2/TRBV6-3	.	TRBJ1-5	.	CANTPGERQPQHF	TGTGCCAACACCCCAGGGGAAAGACAGCCCCAGCATTTT
TRBV29-1	.	TRBJ1-1	once	CGVGPDGIGFEAFF	TGCGGCGTTGGTCCTGATGGGATAGGGTTTGAAGCTTTCTTT
TRBV11-2	.	TRBJ1-1	many	CASSPGGGGNTEAFF	TGTGCCAGCAGCCCCGGGGGGGGGGGTAACACTGAAGCTTTCTTT
TRBV20-1	.	TRBJ2-7	.	CSARVTLGGRSSSYEQYF	TGCAGTGCTAGAGTGACCCTAGGTGGGCGCTCAAGCTCCTACGAGCAGTACTTC
TRBV29-1	TRBD1	TRBJ2-1	.	CSAIKGWDSGYNEQFF	TGCAGCGCTATCAAGGGCTGGGACAGTGGATACAATGAGCAGTTCTTC
TRBV6-5	.	TRBJ2-1	.	CASSYSIHSEFRNEQFF	TGTGCCAGCAGTTACTCGATCCATAGCGAGTTTCGGAATGAGCAGTTCTTC